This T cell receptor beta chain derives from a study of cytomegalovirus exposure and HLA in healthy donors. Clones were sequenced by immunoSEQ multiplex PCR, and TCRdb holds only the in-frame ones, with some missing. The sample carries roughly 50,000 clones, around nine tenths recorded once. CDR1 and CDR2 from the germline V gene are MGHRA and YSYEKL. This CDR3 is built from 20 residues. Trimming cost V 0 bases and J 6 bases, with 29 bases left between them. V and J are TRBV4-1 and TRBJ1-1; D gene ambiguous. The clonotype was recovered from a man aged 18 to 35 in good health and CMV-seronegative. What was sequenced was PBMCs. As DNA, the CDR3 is TGCGCCAGCAGCCAAGATGCAGTTCGCGCCGGTCTGAAGACTATGGCTGAAGCTTTCTTT. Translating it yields CASSQDAVRAGLKTMAEAFF.